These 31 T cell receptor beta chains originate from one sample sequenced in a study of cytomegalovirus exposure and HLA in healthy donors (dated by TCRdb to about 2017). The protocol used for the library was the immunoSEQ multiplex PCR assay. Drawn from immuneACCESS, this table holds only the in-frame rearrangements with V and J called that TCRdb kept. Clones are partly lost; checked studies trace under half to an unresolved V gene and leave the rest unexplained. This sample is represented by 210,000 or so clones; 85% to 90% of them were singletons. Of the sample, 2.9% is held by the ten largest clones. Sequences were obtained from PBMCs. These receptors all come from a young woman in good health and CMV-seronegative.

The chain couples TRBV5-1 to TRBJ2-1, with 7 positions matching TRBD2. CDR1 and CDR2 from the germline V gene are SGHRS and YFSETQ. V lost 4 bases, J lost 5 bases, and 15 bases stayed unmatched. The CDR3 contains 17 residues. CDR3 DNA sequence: TGCGCCAGCAGCCGAAAGGAAGCGGGGATCCTTAACAATGAGCAGTTCTTC. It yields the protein CASSRKEAGILNNEQFF.

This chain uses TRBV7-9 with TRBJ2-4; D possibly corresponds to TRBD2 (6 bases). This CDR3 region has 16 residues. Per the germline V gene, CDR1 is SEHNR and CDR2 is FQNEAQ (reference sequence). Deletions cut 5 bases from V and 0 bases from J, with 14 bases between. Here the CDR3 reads CASSGRTILAKNIQYF. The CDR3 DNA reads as TGTGCCAGCAGCGGGAGGACAATACTAGCCAAAAACATTCAGTACTTC.

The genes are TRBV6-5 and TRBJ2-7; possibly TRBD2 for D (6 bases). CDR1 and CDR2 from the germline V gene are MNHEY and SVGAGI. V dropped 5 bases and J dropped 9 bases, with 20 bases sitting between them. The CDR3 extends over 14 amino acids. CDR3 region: CASSISGLRDSQYF. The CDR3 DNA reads TGTGCCAGCAGTATATCGGGACTCCGAGACTCGCAGTACTTC.

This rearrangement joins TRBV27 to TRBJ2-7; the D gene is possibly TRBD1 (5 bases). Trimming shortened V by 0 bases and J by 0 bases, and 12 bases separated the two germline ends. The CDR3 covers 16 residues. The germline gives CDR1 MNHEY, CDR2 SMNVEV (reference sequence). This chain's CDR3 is CASSLSISDISYEQYF. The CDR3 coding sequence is TGTGCCAGCAGTTTATCGATATCGGACATCTCCTACGAGCAGTACTTC.

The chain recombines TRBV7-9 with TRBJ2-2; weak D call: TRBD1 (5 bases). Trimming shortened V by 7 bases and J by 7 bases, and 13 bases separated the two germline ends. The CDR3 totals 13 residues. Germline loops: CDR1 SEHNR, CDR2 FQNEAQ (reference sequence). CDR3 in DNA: TGTGCCAGCACCACTCTAAGGGGCGGGGAGCTGTTTTTT. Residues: CASTTLRGGELFF.

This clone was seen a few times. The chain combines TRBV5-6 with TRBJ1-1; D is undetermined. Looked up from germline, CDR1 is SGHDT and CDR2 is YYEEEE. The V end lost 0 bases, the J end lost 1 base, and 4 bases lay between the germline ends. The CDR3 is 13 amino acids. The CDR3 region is CASSLVANTEAFF. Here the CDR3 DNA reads TGTGCCAGCAGCTTGGTGGCGAACACTGAAGCTTTCTTT. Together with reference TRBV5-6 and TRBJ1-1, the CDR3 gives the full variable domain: DAGVTQSPTHLIKTRGQQVTLRCSPKSGHDTVSWYQQALGQGPQFIFQYYEEEERQRGNFPDRFSGHQFPNYSSELNVNALLLGDSALYLCASSLVANTEAFFGQGTRLTVV.

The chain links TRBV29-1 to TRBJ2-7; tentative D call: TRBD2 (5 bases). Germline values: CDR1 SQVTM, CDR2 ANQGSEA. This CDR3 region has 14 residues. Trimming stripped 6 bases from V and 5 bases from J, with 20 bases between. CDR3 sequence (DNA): TGCAGCGTCGTACCAGCTATAGAGGAGGACGAGCAGTACTTC. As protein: CSVVPAIEEDEQYF.

CDR3 coding DNA: TGTGCCAGCAGCTACACCCCTCAGGACGGGGTCCAGCCCCAGCATTTT. It is translated as CASSYTPQDGVQPQHF. The J gene is TRBJ1-5, the V gene TRBV5-5; D is uncertain. The length of the CDR3 is 16 residues. With 3 bases removed from V and 7 bases from J, the gap between germline ends came to 20 bases. Germline V gene sequence: CDR1 SGHKS, CDR2 YYEKEE (reference sequence).

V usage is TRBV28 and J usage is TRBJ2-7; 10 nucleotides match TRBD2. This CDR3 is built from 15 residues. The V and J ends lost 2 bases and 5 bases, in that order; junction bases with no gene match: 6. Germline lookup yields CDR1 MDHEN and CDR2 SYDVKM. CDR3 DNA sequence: TGTGCCAGCAGTTTACTCAGGCTAGCGGGAGACGAGCAGTACTTC. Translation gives CASSLLRLAGDEQYF.

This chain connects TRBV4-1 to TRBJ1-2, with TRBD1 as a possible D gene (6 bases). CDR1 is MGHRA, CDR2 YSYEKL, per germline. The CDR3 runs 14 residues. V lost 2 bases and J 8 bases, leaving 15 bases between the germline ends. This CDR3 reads CASSQPKQGHGYTF. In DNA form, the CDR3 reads TGCGCCAGCAGCCAACCTAAGCAGGGACACGGCTACACCTTC.

The CDR3 protein is CATSRADSLINYGYTF. CDR3 bases: TGTGCCACCAGCAGAGCGGACAGCCTGATCAACTATGGCTACACCTTC. The chain carries TRBV15 and TRBJ1-2; D possibly corresponds to TRBD1 (6 bases). V lost 1 base, J lost 2 bases, and 14 bases lay in between. Germline lookup yields CDR1 LNHNV and CDR2 YYDKDF (reference sequence). The CDR3 is 16 amino acids.

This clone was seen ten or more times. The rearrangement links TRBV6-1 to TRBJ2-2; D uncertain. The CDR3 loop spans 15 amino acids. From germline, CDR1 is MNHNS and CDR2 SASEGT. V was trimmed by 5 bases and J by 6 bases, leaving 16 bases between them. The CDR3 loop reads CASSKETGFSGELFF. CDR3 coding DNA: TGTGCCAGCAGTAAAGAGACCGGGTTCTCCGGGGAGCTGTTTTTT.

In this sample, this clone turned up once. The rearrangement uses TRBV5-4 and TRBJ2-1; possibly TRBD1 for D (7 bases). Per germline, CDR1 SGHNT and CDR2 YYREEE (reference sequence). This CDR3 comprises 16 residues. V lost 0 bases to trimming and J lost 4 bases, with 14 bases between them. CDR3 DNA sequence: TGTGCCAGCAGCTTGGGGGGCAGGGGGGTATACAATGAGCAGTTCTTC. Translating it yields CASSLGGRGVYNEQFF.

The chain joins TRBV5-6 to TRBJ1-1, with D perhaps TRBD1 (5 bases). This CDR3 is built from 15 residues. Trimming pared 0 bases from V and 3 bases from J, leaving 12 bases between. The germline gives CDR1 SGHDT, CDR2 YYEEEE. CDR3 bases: TGTGCCAGCAGCTTGGTTCAGGGAGGGGACACTGAAGCTTTCTTT. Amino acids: CASSLVQGGDTEAFF.

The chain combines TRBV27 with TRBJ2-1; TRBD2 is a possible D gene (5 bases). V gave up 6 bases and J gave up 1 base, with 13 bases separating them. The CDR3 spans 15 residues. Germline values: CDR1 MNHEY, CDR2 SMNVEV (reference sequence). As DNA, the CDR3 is TGTGCCAGCAGCCCTGGACTTGTTTCCTACAATGAGCAGTTCTTC. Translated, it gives CASSPGLVSYNEQFF.

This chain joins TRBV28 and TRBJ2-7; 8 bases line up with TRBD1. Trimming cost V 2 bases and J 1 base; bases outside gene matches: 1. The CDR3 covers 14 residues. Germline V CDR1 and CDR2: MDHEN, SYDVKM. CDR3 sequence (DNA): TGTGCCAGCAGTTTAGGACAGGGATCCTACGAGCAGTACTTC. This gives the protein CASSLGQGSYEQYF.

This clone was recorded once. The chain's CDR3 is CASSLAGGSRDTQYF. The CDR3 nucleotides are TGTGCCAGCAGCTTAGCGGGAGGGAGCCGAGATACGCAGTATTTT. This chain links TRBV7-3 with TRBJ2-3; 9 positions match TRBD2. The CDR3 totals 15 residues. CDR1 and CDR2 from the germline V gene are SGHTA and FQGTGA. V was pared by 2 bases and J by 5 bases, with 5 bases of the junction left unmatched.

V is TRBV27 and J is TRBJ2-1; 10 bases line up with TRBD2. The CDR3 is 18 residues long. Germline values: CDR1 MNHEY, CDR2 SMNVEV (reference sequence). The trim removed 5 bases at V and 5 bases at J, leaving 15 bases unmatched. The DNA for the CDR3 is TGTGCCAGCAGTCCACCGGGACTAGCGAGAGCGTTGAACAATGAGCAGTTCTTC. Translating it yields CASSPPGLARALNNEQFF.

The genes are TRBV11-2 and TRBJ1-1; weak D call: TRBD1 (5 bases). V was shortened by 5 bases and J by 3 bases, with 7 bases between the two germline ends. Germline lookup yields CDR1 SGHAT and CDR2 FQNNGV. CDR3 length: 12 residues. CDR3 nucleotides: TGTGCCAGCAGCGGGGGGGACACTGAAGCTTTCTTT. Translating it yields CASSGGDTEAFF. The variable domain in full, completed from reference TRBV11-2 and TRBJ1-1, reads EAGVAQSPRYKIIEKRQSVAFWCNPISGHATLYWYQQILGQGPKLLIQFQNNGVVDDSQLPKDRFSAERLKGVDSTLKIQPAKLEDSAVYLCASSGGDTEAFFGQGTRLTVV.

This CDR3 is CASSLVPGQGSYTEAFF. The CDR3 nucleotides read TGTGCCAGCAGTCTGGTCCCGGGACAGGGGAGCTATACTGAAGCTTTCTTT. The chain couples TRBV27 to TRBJ1-1; 10 nucleotides match TRBD1. Germline V gives CDR1 MNHEY, CDR2 SMNVEV (reference sequence). This CDR3 is 17 amino acids long. After removal of 5 bases from V and 5 bases from J, the junction contained 14 bases not matched to a gene.

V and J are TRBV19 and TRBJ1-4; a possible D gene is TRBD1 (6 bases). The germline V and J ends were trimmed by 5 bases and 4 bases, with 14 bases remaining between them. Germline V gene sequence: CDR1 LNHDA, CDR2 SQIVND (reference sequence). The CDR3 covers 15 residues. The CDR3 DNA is TGTGCCAGTAGTTTACAGGGAGTCGGTAATGAAAAACTGTTTTTT. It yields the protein CASSLQGVGNEKLFF.

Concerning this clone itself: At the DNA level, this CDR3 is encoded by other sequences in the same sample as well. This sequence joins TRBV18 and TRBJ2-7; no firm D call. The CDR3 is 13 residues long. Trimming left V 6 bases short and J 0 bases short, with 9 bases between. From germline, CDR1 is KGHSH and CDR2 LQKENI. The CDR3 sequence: CASSPSSSYEQYF. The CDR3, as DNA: TGTGCCAGCTCGCCGTCGAGCTCCTACGAGCAGTACTTC.

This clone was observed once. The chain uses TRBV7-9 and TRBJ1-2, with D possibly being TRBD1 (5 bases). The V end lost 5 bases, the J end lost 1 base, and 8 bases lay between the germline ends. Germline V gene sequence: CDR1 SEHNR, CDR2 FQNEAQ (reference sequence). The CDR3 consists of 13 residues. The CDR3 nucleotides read TGTGCCAGCAGCCCGGACAATAACTATGGCTACACCTTC. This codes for CASSPDNNYGYTF. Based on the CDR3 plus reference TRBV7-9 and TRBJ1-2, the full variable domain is DTGVSQNPRHKITKRGQNVTFRCDPISEHNRLYWYRQTLGQGPEFLTYFQNEAQLEKSRLLSDRFSAERPKGSFSTLEIQRTEQGDSAMYLCASSPDNNYGYTFGSGTRLTVV.

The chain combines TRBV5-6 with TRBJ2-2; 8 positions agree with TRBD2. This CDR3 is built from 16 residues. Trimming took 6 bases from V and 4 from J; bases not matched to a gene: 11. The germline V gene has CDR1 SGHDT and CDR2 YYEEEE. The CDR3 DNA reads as TGTGCCAGCATTCAAGCGGGAGAAGGCGTCACCGGGGAGCTGTTTTTT. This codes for CASIQAGEGVTGELFF.

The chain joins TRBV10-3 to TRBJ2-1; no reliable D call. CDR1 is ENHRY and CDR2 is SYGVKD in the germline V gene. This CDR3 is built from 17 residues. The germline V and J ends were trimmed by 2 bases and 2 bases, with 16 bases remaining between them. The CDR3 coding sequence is TGTGCCATCAGTGAGCTAGGTAGGCAAAGCACCTACAATGAGCAGTTCTTC. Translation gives CAISELGRQSTYNEQFF.

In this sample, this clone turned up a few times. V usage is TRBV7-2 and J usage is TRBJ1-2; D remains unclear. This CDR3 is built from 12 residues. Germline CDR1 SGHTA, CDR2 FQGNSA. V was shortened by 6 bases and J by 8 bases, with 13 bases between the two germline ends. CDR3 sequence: CASSVWPEGYTF. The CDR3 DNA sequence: TGTGCCAGCAGTGTTTGGCCAGAAGGCTACACCTTC.

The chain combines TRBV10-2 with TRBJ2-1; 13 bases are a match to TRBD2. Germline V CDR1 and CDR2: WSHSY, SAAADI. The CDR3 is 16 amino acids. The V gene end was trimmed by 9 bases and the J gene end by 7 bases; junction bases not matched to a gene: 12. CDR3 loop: CASKEILAGGANEQFF. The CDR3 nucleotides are TGCGCCAGTAAAGAAATACTAGCGGGAGGGGCGAATGAGCAGTTCTTC.

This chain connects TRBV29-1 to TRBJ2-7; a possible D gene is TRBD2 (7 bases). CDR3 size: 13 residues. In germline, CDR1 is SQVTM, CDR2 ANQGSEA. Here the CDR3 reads CSAGGDMGGEQYF. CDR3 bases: TGCAGTGCTGGGGGGGACATGGGGGGCGAGCAGTACTTC.

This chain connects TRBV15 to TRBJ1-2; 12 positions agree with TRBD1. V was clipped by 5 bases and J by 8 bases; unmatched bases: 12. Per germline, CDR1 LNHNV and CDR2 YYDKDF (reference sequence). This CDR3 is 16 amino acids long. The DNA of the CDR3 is TGTGCCACCAGCGGCCGGGACAGGGGGCGCAGGAGGGGCTACACCTTC. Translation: CATSGRDRGRRRGYTF.

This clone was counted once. The CDR3 here is CASSRAIGNRIGYTF. CDR3 DNA: TGTGCCAGCAGCCGAGCAATCGGGAATAGGATTGGCTACACCTTC. V gene TRBV14 combines with J gene TRBJ1-2; the D is unclear. The CDR3 covers 15 residues. Germline assignment: CDR1 SGHDN and CDR2 FVKESK. The V end lost 4 bases, the J end lost 7 bases, and 19 bases lay between the germline ends.

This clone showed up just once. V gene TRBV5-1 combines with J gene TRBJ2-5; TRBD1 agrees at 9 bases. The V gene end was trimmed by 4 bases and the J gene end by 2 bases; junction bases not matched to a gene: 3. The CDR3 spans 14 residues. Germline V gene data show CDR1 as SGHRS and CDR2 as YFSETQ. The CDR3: CASSHGQGQETQYF. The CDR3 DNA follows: TGCGCCAGCAGCCATGGACAGGGGCAAGAGACCCAGTACTTC.